This T cell receptor (beta chain) is from a study of T cell repertoires in cytomegalovirus infection. As for the study in general: CMV epitopes, recently identified HLA-C-restricted and well-studied HLA-B-restricted, were used. Both a matching HLA type and CMV infection were indicated by public TCR beta signatures.

TCRdb re-called the reads with MiXCR, one entry per CDR3 protein. The sample holds hundreds of thousands of distinct CDR3 sequences, 30% to 35% seen once. In this sample, this clonotype turned up once. The target antigen is unknown. CDR3 length: 14 amino acids. Germline CDR1 and CDR2: SGHDT and YYEEEE. The ends were cut back, 5 bases at V and 8 bases at J, with 17 bases in the middle. Study findings and constraints: Adding up the frequency of public TCR beta families identified people who carried CMV plus the relevant HLA. HLA-C-restricted, CMV-specific TCR beta clonotypes were dominant ex vivo.

The source material was cultured PBMCs, sampled from culture after CMV antigen stimulation. This clonotype was obtained from a human donor in good health (CMV status not recorded). Some clones in this sample may be carry-over from other donors' samples. This chain uses TRBV5-6 with TRBJ2-1; weak D call: TRBD1 (5 bases). CDR3 nucleotide sequence: TGTGCCAGCAGGCTCACGACAGACCCTCATGAGCAGTTCTTC. It codes for CASRLTTDPHEQFF. Drawing the rest from reference TRBV5-6 and TRBJ2-1, the complete variable domain is DAGVTQSPTHLIKTRGQQVTLRCSPKSGHDTVSWYQQALGQGPQFIFQYYEEEERQRGNFPDRFSGHQFPNYSSELNVNALLLGDSALYLCASRLTTDPHEQFFGPGTRLTVL.